Below, 10 T cell receptor beta chains from the same sample are listed, as sequenced in a study of CD8 T cells in ankylosing spondylitis. Study-wide points: It appeared that ankylosing spondylitis blood was characterized by a TCR beta motif of seven or eight highly homologous variants.

These receptors lack a known antigen. TCRdb redid the calling of the 5' RACE reads with MiXCR, one entry per CDR3 protein. The table lists some 800,000 distinct CDR3 sequences, 12% of them singletons, with just over 0.5% in the top ten. Sequencing was carried out using blood, either unsorted or a sorted T cell fraction (not recorded which). Receptors originate from a male donor with ankylosing spondylitis.

The chain joins TRBV20-1 to TRBJ2-3; D may be TRBD1 or TRBD2 (5 bases each). Per the germline V gene, CDR1 is DFQATT and CDR2 is SNEGSKA (reference sequence). V lost 5 bases and J 5 bases, leaving 8 bases between the germline ends. This CDR3 has 11 amino acids. The CDR3 spells CSAPRGDTQYF. The DNA for the CDR3 is TGCAGTGCTCCGAGGGGAGATACGCAGTATTTT.

This clonotype was seen a handful of times. The chain combines TRBV7-2 with TRBJ1-2; TRBD1 aligns across 8 bases. The CDR3 has 13 residues. The trim removed 4 bases at V and 10 bases at J, leaving 8 bases unmatched. Germline V gives CDR1 SGHTA, CDR2 FQGNSA. The CDR3 DNA sequence: TGTGCCAGCAGCTATTTGGACAGGGCTGACTACACCTTC. This gives the protein CASSYLDRADYTF.

This sequence joins TRBV5-1 and TRBJ2-7, with D unclear. The length of the CDR3 is 12 residues. The V and J ends lost 0 bases and 6 bases respectively, with 7 bases between them. Looked up from germline, CDR1 is SGHRS and CDR2 is YFSETQ. The CDR3 spells CASSLELGEQYF. CDR3 coding DNA: TGCGCCAGCAGCTTGGAACTTGGCGAGCAGTACTTC.

This clonotype was recorded at least ten times. The genes are TRBV20-1 and TRBJ2-7; TRBD1 agrees at 7 bases. From germline, CDR1 is DFQATT and CDR2 SNEGSKA (reference sequence). V lost 4 bases, J lost 4 bases, and 7 bases stayed unmatched. CDR3 length equals 13 residues. CDR3 region: CSAKEGAGYEQYF. Written as DNA, the CDR3 is TGCAGTGCTAAAGAGGGGGCAGGGTACGAGCAGTACTTC.

This clonotype was seen a few times. The chain links TRBV7-2 to TRBJ2-1; possibly TRBD2 for D (5 bases). The length of the CDR3 is 14 residues. V was trimmed by 5 bases and J by 6 bases, leaving 14 bases between them. Germline CDR1 and CDR2: SGHTA and FQGNSA. CDR3 region: CASSAEAGGNEQFF. The CDR3 coding sequence is TGTGCCAGCAGCGCAGAGGCGGGCGGCAATGAGCAGTTCTTC.

This clonotype was found a few times. This chain joins TRBV20-1 and TRBJ2-7; D possibly corresponds to TRBD2 (6 bases). The length of the CDR3 is 12 residues. V shed 4 bases and J shed 6 bases, with 13 bases lying between them. Germline V gene data show CDR1 as DFQATT and CDR2 as SNEGSKA (reference sequence). In DNA form, the CDR3 reads TGCAGTGCTAAGTGGAGGGCGGGCGAGCAGTACTTC. It yields the protein CSAKWRAGEQYF.

The rearrangement uses TRBV20-1 and TRBJ2-5, with 8 bases aligning to TRBD2. Germline-derived CDR1 and CDR2 are DFQATT and SNEGSKA (reference sequence). The CDR3 runs 14 residues. The V segment lost 0 bases and the J segment 3 bases; nucleotides outside the gene matches: 3. CDR3: CSARETAGEETQYF. The CDR3 DNA reads as TGCAGTGCTAGAGAGACAGCGGGGGAAGAGACCCAGTACTTC.

This clonotype showed up just a few times. The CDR3 nucleotides are TGCAGTGCTAAGGCTCCACGAGGGGACACTGAAGCTTTCTTT. Translated: CSAKAPRGDTEAFF. The chain employs TRBV20-1 and TRBJ1-1, with D possibly TRBD1 on 5 matching bases. Trimming left V 4 bases short and J 3 bases short, with 15 bases between. The CDR3 has 14 residues. The germline gives CDR1 DFQATT, CDR2 SNEGSKA (reference sequence).

The gene calls are TRBV25-1 and TRBJ2-5, with 8 bases fitting TRBD1. The trim removed 0 bases at V and 4 bases at J, leaving 1 base unmatched. Germline-derived CDR1 and CDR2 are MGHDK and SYGVNS. The CDR3 has 14 residues. CDR3 protein: CASSEYGTGETQYF. The DNA of the CDR3 is TGTGCCAGCAGTGAATATGGGACAGGAGAGACCCAGTACTTC. Complete variable domain (other parts from reference TRBV25-1 and TRBJ2-5): EADIYQTPRYLVIGTGKKITLECSQTMGHDKMYWYQQDPGMELHLIHYSYGVNSTEKGDLSSESTVSRIRTEHFPLTLESARPSHTSQYLCASSEYGTGETQYFGPGTRLLVL.

CDR3 sequence: CATSRGTGTGENYGYTF. CDR3 coding DNA: TGTGCCACCAGCAGGGGTACCGGGACAGGGGAAAACTATGGCTACACCTTC. This sequence joins TRBV15 and TRBJ1-2, with 10 bases fitting TRBD1. This CDR3 has 17 amino acids. With 3 bases clipped from V and 2 bases from J, the junction kept 9 bases outside the gene matches. CDR1 and CDR2 from the germline V gene are LNHNV and YYDKDF (reference sequence).